This TCR beta chain was sequenced during a study of memory CD4+ T cells and cytomegalovirus serostatus. General study results and limits: CD4+ memory repertoires contained about 40% of the roughly 160 reported CMV TCRbeta sequences.

A word on this clone: What it recognizes is unknown.

Per the germline V gene, CDR1 is GTSNPN and CDR2 is SVGIG (reference sequence). V gave up 0 bases and J gave up 0 bases; unmatched junction bases: 17. This CDR3 has 22 amino acids. Generated by immunoSEQ multiplex PCR, the TCRdb table keeps only in-frame clones and is missing some. The data contain some 52,000 clones, 65% to 80% of them singletons. The sort gate was single viable CD3+CD4+CD8-CD45RO+ cells for memory CD4+ T cells. Serostatus was set by detecting CMV pp150, pp28, p38, p52 IgG. The V call is TRBV30, the J call TRBJ2-1; TRBD2 matches 13 bases. The receptor comes from an adult in good health and CMV-seropositive. The sequencing sample was made of memory CD4+ T cells from blood. The CDR3 loop is CAWSVIKGWTSGGQSSYNEQFF. In nucleotides, the CDR3 is TGTGCCTGGAGTGTGATTAAGGGATGGACTAGCGGGGGTCAAAGCTCCTACAATGAGCAGTTCTTC.